One and the same sample provided the 19 T cell receptor beta chains below, sequenced in a study of T-cell reconstitution after alpha-beta-depleted transplantation in children. Construction of the TCRbeta library involved unique molecular identifiers. TCRdb recomputed calls from the PCR reads with MiXCR, one row per CDR3 protein. The sample contains over 400,000 distinct CDR3 sequences, around 13% of which appear only once. The sequenced sample was PBMCs from the stem cell graft donor, obtained from the stem cell graft. Source of these receptors: a human donor who donated a stem cell graft to a child with combined immunodeficiency.

The chain uses TRBV5-1 and TRBJ2-5; D not certain. This CDR3 region has 14 residues. Germline CDR1 SGHRS, CDR2 YFSETQ. V was clipped by 1 base and J by 4 bases, with 11 bases between them. DNA of the CDR3: TGCGCCAGCAGCTTGACCCTCGGCGGAGAGACCCAGTACTTC. Translated, it gives CASSLTLGGETQYF.

The genes are TRBV18 and TRBJ2-7, with D uncertain. The CDR3 length is 14 residues. Germline CDR1 and CDR2: KGHSH and LQKENI. V shed 8 bases and J shed 3 bases, with 17 bases lying between them. The chain's CDR3 is CASRKEASGYEQYF. The DNA of the CDR3 is TGTGCCAGCCGGAAAGAGGCTTCCGGCTACGAGCAGTACTTC.

The CDR3 spells CASSPTGQGAYEQYF. For the CDR3, the DNA is TGTGCCAGCTCACCAACCGGACAGGGGGCTTACGAGCAGTACTTC. The genes are TRBV18 and TRBJ2-7, with 11 bases that match TRBD1. The CDR3 is 15 residues long. CDR1 and CDR2 from the germline V gene are KGHSH and LQKENI. J lost 4 bases, V lost 2 bases, and 4 bases had no gene match.

This clonotype was seen repeatedly, ten times or more. This chain connects TRBV7-2 to TRBJ2-7; 7 positions agree with TRBD1. This CDR3 comprises 16 residues. V dropped 2 bases and J dropped 5; count of bases not matched to a gene: 12. Germline V gives CDR1 SGHTA, CDR2 FQGNSA. CDR3 DNA sequence: TGTGCCAGCAGCTTACCCCTTCCCGGCAGGGGGAACGAGCAGTACTTC. Translated: CASSLPLPGRGNEQYF.

This clonotype was seen a handful of times. This chain connects TRBV5-5 to TRBJ1-2; 7 nucleotides agree with TRBD1. The V and J ends lost 4 bases and 6 bases, in that order; junction bases with no gene match: 12. The germline V gene has CDR1 SGHKS and CDR2 YYEKEE (reference sequence). The CDR3 consists of 15 residues. CDR3 loop: CASSTVTGEMDGYTF. In DNA, the CDR3 is TGTGCCAGCAGCACCGTTACAGGGGAGATGGATGGCTACACCTTC.

This clonotype is a singleton in its sample. The chain carries TRBV29-1 and TRBJ2-1, with 8 bases identical to TRBD2. After removal of 1 base from V and 7 bases from J, the junction contained 6 bases not matched to a gene. Germline V gene sequence: CDR1 SQVTM, CDR2 ANQGSEA. The CDR3 is 14 amino acids. In nucleotides, the CDR3 is TGCAGCGTTGAAGGCCTAGCGGGTATAAATGAGCAGTTCTTC. Protein sequence: CSVEGLAGINEQFF.

This clonotype turned up a few times. The rearrangement joins TRBV20-1 to TRBJ2-5; 7 nucleotides match TRBD1. Trimming took 6 bases from V and 1 from J; bases not matched to a gene: 11. CDR3 length equals 15 residues. The germline V gene encodes CDR1 DFQATT and CDR2 SNEGSKA (reference sequence). The CDR3 protein is CSAPSGQDPQETQYF. The CDR3 nucleotides are TGCAGTGCCCCATCCGGACAGGACCCCCAAGAGACCCAGTACTTC.

V gene TRBV10-3 combines with J gene TRBJ2-5; the D is unclear. This CDR3 has 12 residues. Looked up from germline, CDR1 is ENHRY and CDR2 is SYGVKD. The V and J ends lost 1 base and 4 bases respectively, with 4 bases between them. The CDR3 sequence is CAISEFGETQYF. DNA for the CDR3: TGTGCCATCAGTGAGTTCGGAGAGACCCAGTACTTC.

The chain joins TRBV25-1 to TRBJ2-1; D uncertain. This CDR3 contains 15 residues. Looked up from germline, CDR1 is MGHDK and CDR2 is SYGVNS. V was cut by 4 bases and J by 0 bases, with 10 bases left in between. The CDR3: CASSVDRSSYNEQFF. As DNA, the CDR3 is TGTGCCAGCAGTGTGGATAGGAGCTCCTACAATGAGCAGTTCTTC.

This chain links TRBV7-9 with TRBJ2-1; D is undetermined. Germline CDR1 is SEHNR and CDR2 is FQNEAQ (reference sequence). The V gene lost 5 bases and the J gene lost 1 base, with 15 bases spanning the gap. The length of the CDR3 is 16 residues. In DNA form, the CDR3 reads TGTGCCAGCAGCCCCGCGGAGCAGGTGTCCTACAATGAGCAGTTCTTC. This codes for CASSPAEQVSYNEQFF. Full variable domain (remainder filled in from reference TRBV7-9 and TRBJ2-1): DTGVSQNPRHKITKRGQNVTFRCDPISEHNRLYWYRQTLGQGPEFLTYFQNEAQLEKSRLLSDRFSAERPKGSFSTLEIQRTEQGDSAMYLCASSPAEQVSYNEQFFGPGTRLTVL.

This clonotype was observed many times. The rearrangement links TRBV5-1 to TRBJ2-3, with 9 bases matching TRBD2. Unmatched junction bases numbered 6, after V lost 3 bases and J lost 4 bases. The CDR3 consists of 15 residues. Germline CDR1 is SGHRS and CDR2 is YFSETQ. As DNA, the CDR3 is TGCGCCAGCAGCTCGAAGCGGGAGGTGGCAGATACGCAGTATTTT. It encodes CASSSKREVADTQYF. Full variable domain (missing parts from reference TRBV5-1 and TRBJ2-3): KAGVTQTPRYLIKTRGQQVTLSCSPISGHRSVSWYQQTPGQGLQFLFEYFSETQRNKGNFPGRFSGRQFSNSRSEMNVSTLELGDSALYLCASSSKREVADTQYFGPGTRLTVL.

The chain joins TRBV7-3 to TRBJ2-7; 10 nucleotides agree with TRBD1. Germline CDR1 and CDR2: SGHTA and FQGTGA. The CDR3 spans 23 residues. V shed 5 bases and J 2 bases; nucleotides not matched to a gene: 30. The CDR3 DNA follows: TGTGCCAGCAGCCTTGAAAGTTACCCGGACATATGCCTGGACAGGGGGACCCCCTACGAGCAGTACTTC. Its protein is CASSLESYPDICLDRGTPYEQYF.

V usage is TRBV30 and J usage is TRBJ2-1; D not resolved. This CDR3 region has 12 residues. Trimming removed 3 bases at V and 7 bases at J, with 10 bases between. Germline V gives CDR1 GTSNPN, CDR2 SVGIG (reference sequence). This CDR3 is CAWRKFKNEQFF. The CDR3 DNA follows: TGTGCCTGGAGGAAATTCAAGAATGAGCAGTTCTTC.

The V and J genes are TRBV10-3 and TRBJ2-3; D might be TRBD1 (5 bases). The CDR3 spans 13 residues. Trimming took off 3 bases at V and 1 base at J, with 5 bases between the two ends. Germline CDR1 reads ENHRY; CDR2 reads SYGVKD. CDR3 sequence (DNA): TGTGCCATCAGTGACAGGGGCACAGATACGCAGTATTTT. Translating gives CAISDRGTDTQYF.

There are many counts of this clonotype. This rearrangement joins TRBV6-2 or TRBV6-3 to TRBJ1-1; no definite D call. Looked up from germline, CDR1 is MNHEY and CDR2 is SVGEGT. The CDR3 covers 13 residues. V was trimmed by 5 bases and J by 5 bases, leaving 12 bases between them. In DNA, the CDR3 is TGTGCCAGCAGTACGGCCCGGAGGACTGAAGCTTTCTTT. Encoded protein: CASSTARRTEAFF.

This clonotype was counted many times. V is TRBV6-5 and J is TRBJ2-5, with D unclear. V shed 3 bases and J shed 5 bases, with 13 bases lying between them. Per germline, CDR1 MNHEY and CDR2 SVGAGI. The CDR3 loop spans 14 amino acids. The CDR3, as DNA: TGTGCCAGCAGTTATTTTGGGAAAATCGAGACCCAGTACTTC. This translates into CASSYFGKIETQYF.

This clonotype came up a few times. This chain links TRBV7-3 with TRBJ2-7; no clear D. This CDR3 region has 13 residues. Between the trimmed V and J ends, which lost 2 bases and 3 bases, there was a span of 8 bases. Germline-derived CDR1 and CDR2 are SGHTA and FQGTGA. CDR3 region: CASSLSNGYEQYF. The CDR3 region has the DNA TGTGCCAGCAGCTTATCAAACGGCTACGAGCAGTACTTC.

In its sample, this clonotype was seen many times. This sequence joins TRBV5-6 and TRBJ2-3; D might be TRBD2 (5 bases). The V end lost 3 bases, the J end lost 5 bases, and 10 bases lay between the germline ends. Germline V gives CDR1 SGHDT, CDR2 YYEEEE. This CDR3 has 13 amino acids. The CDR3 region has the DNA TGTGCCAGCAGCTCGTACGGGGTAGATACGCAGTATTTT. Translating it yields CASSSYGVDTQYF.

This clonotype occurred a few times. J is TRBJ2-1 and V is TRBV20-1; D is unresolved. Trimming took 3 bases from V and 5 from J, leaving 17 bases between them. From germline, CDR1 is DFQATT and CDR2 SNEGSKA (reference sequence). The CDR3 is made up of 15 amino acids. The CDR3 DNA sequence: TGCAGTGCTAGTCCGTCCCTATCCACACACAATGAGCAGTTCTTC. Encoded protein: CSASPSLSTHNEQFF.